The 23 T cell receptor beta chains listed next were all sequenced from one sample in a study of post-analysis software for immune sequencing data. Whole-study findings and limits: When patients were compared with controls, roughly five TRBV segments were more frequent, TRBV5-6, TRBV5-1 and TRBV20-1 among them.

Antigens for these TCRs are unknown. cDNA libraries of TCR beta carried unique molecular identifiers. Via MiXCR, TCRdb re-called the PCR reads, giving one row per CDR3 protein. This table has 650,000 to 850,000 distinct CDR3 sequences, around 53% appearing once. Material: blood. The receptors were sampled from a girl aged 5-17 years with multiple sclerosis.

The chain employs TRBV29-1 and TRBJ1-1, with 7 bases identical to TRBD1. The CDR3 contains 13 residues. Trimming at V came to 7 bases and at J to 0 bases, leaving 5 bases not matched to a gene. Germline V gene data show CDR1 as SQVTM and CDR2 as ANQGSEA. The CDR3 DNA sequence: TGCAGCGCAAGGGGGCGGCTGAACACTGAAGCTTTCTTT. It specifies CSARGRLNTEAFF. The full variable domain, rest sourced from reference TRBV29-1 and TRBJ1-1, is SAVISQKPSRDICQRGTSLTIQCQVDSQVTMMFWYRQQPGQSLTLIATANQGSEATYESGFVIDKFPISRPNLTFSTLTVSNMSPEDSSIYLCSARGRLNTEAFFGQGTRLTVV.

J is TRBJ2-7 and V is TRBV9; D possibly corresponds to TRBD2 (7 bases). The ends were cut back, 0 bases at V and 3 bases at J, with 13 bases in the middle. Germline V gives CDR1 SGDLS, CDR2 YYNGEE. The CDR3 runs to 15 residues. DNA of the CDR3: TGTGCCAGCAGCGTAGGGGGGGGCTCCCTCTACGAGCAGTACTTC. Protein product: CASSVGGGSLYEQYF.

The CDR3 spells CASSLSPRGEDEQFF. As DNA, the CDR3 is TGTGCCAGCAGCTTAAGCCCCCGGGGGGAAGATGAGCAGTTCTTC. The chain has TRBV7-3 and TRBJ2-1; TRBD2 matches at 7 bases. The CDR3 runs 15 residues. Germline values: CDR1 SGHTA, CDR2 FQGTGA. V dropped 1 base and J dropped 8; count of bases not matched to a gene: 8. The variable domain in full, completed from reference TRBV7-3 and TRBJ2-1, reads GAGVSQTPSNKVTEKGKYVELRCDPISGHTALYWYRQSLGQGPEFLIYFQGTGAADDSGLPNDRFFAVRPEGSVSTLKIQRTERGDSAVYLCASSLSPRGEDEQFFGPGTRLTVL.

CDR3 in amino acids: CASSHGQGDGYTF. The CDR3 DNA reads TGTGCCAGCAGCCACGGACAGGGAGATGGCTACACCTTC. The V call is TRBV7-2, the J call TRBJ1-2; 8 bases are shared with TRBD1. Germline lookup yields CDR1 SGHTA and CDR2 FQGNSA. This CDR3 is 13 amino acids long. V gave up 5 bases and J gave up 6 bases; unmatched junction bases: 5.

This chain uses TRBV4-1 with TRBJ2-5; D is unclear. The CDR3 loop spans 13 amino acids. Germline lookup yields CDR1 MGHRA and CDR2 YSYEKL. V dropped 1 base and J dropped 0 bases, with 3 bases sitting between them. The CDR3 loop reads CASSQVNQETQYF. The DNA of the CDR3 is TGCGCCAGCAGCCAAGTCAACCAAGAGACCCAGTACTTC.

This chain uses TRBV12-5 with TRBJ1-6; 9 bases fit TRBD1. The V segment lost 2 bases and the J segment 7 bases; nucleotides outside the gene matches: 6. Germline V CDR1 and CDR2: LGHNT, FRNRAP. CDR3 length equals 16 residues. The CDR3 DNA follows: TGTGCTAGTGGTTTGACGACAGGGGGTGGGAATTCACCCCTCCACTTT. This encodes CASGLTTGGGNSPLHF.

The rearrangement uses TRBV5-5 and TRBJ1-4, with D maybe TRBD1 (6 bases). The CDR3 has 16 amino acids. Trimming stripped 4 bases from V and 10 bases from J, with 23 bases between. Germline CDR1 reads SGHKS; CDR2 reads YYEKEE (reference sequence). The CDR3, as DNA: TGTGCCAGCAGCGAGATCGGACAGCCTGGTAGCGGAAAACTGTTTTTT. The encoded protein is CASSEIGQPGSGKLFF.

The chain joins TRBV3-1 to TRBJ1-2, with a weak D call TRBD1 (6 bases). Trimming cost V 5 bases and J 9 bases, with 19 bases left between them. The CDR3 runs to 14 residues. CDR1 is LGHDT, CDR2 YNNKEL, per germline (reference sequence). This chain's CDR3 is CASSCRQAVGSYTF. The CDR3 DNA is TGTGCCAGCAGCTGCCGACAGGCCGTCGGGAGCTACACCTTC.

The rearrangement joins TRBV7-9 to TRBJ1-1, with D perhaps TRBD1 (5 bases). The CDR3 runs to 17 residues. V lost 1 base to trimming and J lost 2 bases, with 17 bases between them. Germline V lookup: CDR1 SEHNR, CDR2 FQNEAQ (reference sequence). The CDR3 loop is CASSLGATAQVNTEAFF. Written as DNA, the CDR3 is TGTGCCAGCAGCTTAGGGGCAACAGCACAGGTTAACACTGAAGCTTTCTTT.

The rearrangement joins TRBV4-1 to TRBJ1-2, with TRBD1 matching 12 bases. Germline CDR1 is MGHRA and CDR2 is YSYEKL. The CDR3 sequence is 17 residues long. V gave up 0 bases and J gave up 7 bases; unmatched junction bases: 9. The CDR3 here is CASSQDRDRGQKAGYTF. The DNA for the CDR3 is TGCGCCAGCAGCCAAGATCGGGACAGGGGGCAGAAGGCTGGCTACACCTTC.

V is TRBV7-3 and J is TRBJ2-1, with 10 bases lining up with TRBD2. The CDR3 spans 15 residues. Per the germline V gene, CDR1 is SGHTA and CDR2 is FQGTGA. J gave up 6 bases and V 5 bases, and 7 bases lay outside the gene matches. The CDR3: CASSKLAGRGNEQFF. CDR3 sequence (DNA): TGTGCCAGCAGCAAACTAGCGGGAAGGGGCAATGAGCAGTTCTTC. The complete variable domain, with remaining parts taken from reference TRBV7-3 and TRBJ2-1, reads GAGVSQTPSNKVTEKGKYVELRCDPISGHTALYWYRQSLGQGPEFLIYFQGTGAADDSGLPNDRFFAVRPEGSVSTLKIQRTERGDSAVYLCASSKLAGRGNEQFFGPGTRLTVL.

This clonotype was detected only once. The chain joins TRBV7-6 to TRBJ2-5; TRBD1 agrees at 8 bases. Per the germline V gene, CDR1 is SGHVS and CDR2 is FNYEAQ. V was clipped by 4 bases and J by 6 bases; unmatched bases: 16. The CDR3 spans 17 residues. The CDR3 here is CASSSLQGGWSAQTQYF. CDR3 coding DNA: TGTGCCAGCAGCTCGCTACAGGGGGGTTGGTCAGCGCAGACCCAGTACTTC.

The chain joins TRBV6-6 to TRBJ2-3; no clear D. The CDR3 covers 12 residues. Germline CDR1 reads MNHNY; CDR2 reads SVGAGI (reference sequence). V lost 4 bases to trimming and J lost 6 bases, with 8 bases between them. The CDR3 protein is CASSFDPDTQYF. The CDR3 nucleotides read TGTGCCAGCAGTTTTGATCCCGATACGCAGTATTTT.

The chain joins TRBV29-1 to TRBJ1-5; no firm D call. Between the trimmed V and J ends, which lost 4 bases and 4 bases, there was a span of 8 bases. The germline gives CDR1 SQVTM, CDR2 ANQGSEA. The CDR3 covers 12 residues. The CDR3 loop is CSVVTGNQPQHF. The CDR3 DNA follows: TGCAGCGTTGTGACCGGTAATCAGCCCCAGCATTTT. Full variable domain (remainder filled in from reference TRBV29-1 and TRBJ1-5): SAVISQKPSRDICQRGTSLTIQCQVDSQVTMMFWYRQQPGQSLTLIATANQGSEATYESGFVIDKFPISRPNLTFSTLTVSNMSPEDSSIYLCSVVTGNQPQHFGDGTRLSIL.

The chain joins TRBV5-1 to TRBJ2-7, with 7 bases lining up with TRBD2. Per germline, CDR1 SGHRS and CDR2 YFSETQ. V was clipped by 3 bases and J by 4 bases; unmatched bases: 10. The CDR3 totals 15 residues. DNA for the CDR3: TGCGCCAGCAGCTACCTTCGGGGGGAAGGATACGAGCAGTACTTC. This codes for CASSYLRGEGYEQYF.

This clonotype appeared a few times. The V call is TRBV20-1, the J call TRBJ1-5; 12 positions agree with TRBD1. The V segment lost 0 bases and the J segment 3 bases; nucleotides outside the gene matches: 6. Germline V gene data show CDR1 as DFQATT and CDR2 as SNEGSKA (reference sequence). The CDR3 spans 17 residues. The CDR3 loop is CSARDLGQGAFNQPQHF. CDR3 coding DNA: TGCAGTGCTAGAGATCTGGGACAGGGGGCCTTCAATCAGCCCCAGCATTTT.

The V and J genes are TRBV6-2 or TRBV6-3 and TRBJ2-7; no clear D gene. Trimming took off 2 bases at V and 0 bases at J, with 5 bases between the two ends. The CDR3 spans 13 residues. Germline values: CDR1 MNHEY, CDR2 SVGEGT. The CDR3 nucleotides read TGTGCCAGCAGTTACATGGCCTCCTACGAGCAGTACTTC. Encoded protein: CASSYMASYEQYF.

This clonotype was counted between two and nine times. The chain joins TRBV4-1 to TRBJ2-7; 9 bases are a match to TRBD1. Germline V gene lookup returns CDR1 MGHRA and CDR2 YSYEKL. Trimming took 4 bases from V and 6 from J; bases not matched to a gene: 7. This CDR3 has 14 residues. The CDR3 spells CASSPGTGYSEQYF. For the CDR3, the DNA is TGCGCCAGCAGCCCCGGGACAGGGTATTCCGAGCAGTACTTC.

The CDR3 coding sequence is TGTGCCAGCAGACCCCAGCGGGGGACCTACGAGCAGTACTTC. As protein: CASRPQRGTYEQYF. The chain joins TRBV6-5 to TRBJ2-7; 8 positions agree with TRBD2. This CDR3 contains 14 residues. Looked up from germline, CDR1 is MNHEY and CDR2 is SVGAGI. V dropped 6 bases and J dropped 2; count of bases not matched to a gene: 6.

This clonotype was observed a single time. The V gene is TRBV5-1, the J gene TRBJ1-6; D unresolved. This CDR3 has 13 residues. Deletions cut 1 base from V and 11 bases from J, with 10 bases between. Germline CDR1 is SGHRS and CDR2 is YFSETQ. This chain's CDR3 is CASSLIAHTPLHF. In DNA form, the CDR3 reads TGCGCCAGCAGCTTGATCGCCCATACACCCCTCCACTTT.

The chain links TRBV12-5 to TRBJ2-1, with D perhaps matching TRBD1 (6 bases). CDR3 size: 18 residues. Trimming shortened V by 7 bases and J by 5 bases, and 27 bases separated the two germline ends. Germline CDR1 reads LGHNT; CDR2 reads FRNRAP. The CDR3 DNA reads TGTGCTAGTGCCCTCCGACAGGCCGCGAGCGAGAGAAACAATGAGCAGTTCTTC. This encodes CASALRQAASERNNEQFF.

To note about this clonotype: One end of the junction is discordant with germline, which a read error may explain. The chain couples TRBV12-3 or TRBV12-4 to TRBJ2-3; D may correspond to TRBD1 or TRBD2 (6 bases each). There are 16 residues in the CDR3. The DNA for the CDR3 is TGTACCAGCAGTTTTCTCGGAGGGGGAAACACAGATACGCAGTATTTT. Amino acids: CTSSFLGGGNTDTQYF.

This clonotype was seen ten or more times. V gene TRBV15 combines with J gene TRBJ2-7; possible D gene TRBD1, 5 bases. The ends were cut back, 0 bases at V and 5 bases at J, with 11 bases in the middle. The CDR3 is 14 residues long. Germline V gene sequence: CDR1 LNHNV, CDR2 YYDKDF (reference sequence). CDR3 sequence (DNA): TGTGCCACCAGCAGAGACAGGGTCGGAGACGAGCAGTACTTC. Translation: CATSRDRVGDEQYF.